This TCR beta chain was observed in a study of Graves' ophthalmopathy and Graves' hyperthyroidism. RNA transcripts provided the template for amplifying TCR beta CDR3 regions. An opening RT-PCR round employed HTBI primers and preceded a second-round multiplex PCR. MiXCR, applied by TCRdb to the multiplex PCR reads, yields one record per CDR3 protein. This repertoire shows hundreds of thousands of distinct CDR3 sequences, approximately 21% found once; its top ten account for 2.5% to 3.5%. By definition, stable hyperthyroidism involved no ophthalmopathy within 18 months of follow-up. Recruitment covered hyperthyroidism patients aged 18 to 65 whose new diagnosis was of under 2 months' duration. Patients were diagnosed from clinical symptoms, serum thyroxine, TRAb, thyroid ultrasound and orbital computed tomography. This clonotype was observed at least ten times. This CDR3 spans 12 amino acids. Germline V lookup: CDR1 SNHLY, CDR2 FYNNEI. Trimming removed 11 bases from V and 7 bases from J; junction bases left unmatched: 10.

The V and J genes are TRBV2 and TRBJ1-2, with TRBD1 matching over 7 bases. The receptor's source is a woman younger than 30 with stable Graves' hyperthyroidism. Sequenced input: peripheral blood. The DNA of the CDR3 is TGTGCCGGACGACCACAGGGGTCTGGCTACACCTTC. Protein: CAGRPQGSGYTF.